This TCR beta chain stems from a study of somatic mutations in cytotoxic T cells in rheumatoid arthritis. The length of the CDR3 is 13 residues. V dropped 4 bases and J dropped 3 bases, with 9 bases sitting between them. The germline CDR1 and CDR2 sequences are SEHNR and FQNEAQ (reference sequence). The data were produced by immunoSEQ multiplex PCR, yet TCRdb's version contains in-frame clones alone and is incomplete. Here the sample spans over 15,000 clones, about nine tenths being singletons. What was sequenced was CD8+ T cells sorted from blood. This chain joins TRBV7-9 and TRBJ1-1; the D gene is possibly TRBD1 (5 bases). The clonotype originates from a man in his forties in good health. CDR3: CASSSQGDTEAFF. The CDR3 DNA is TGTGCCAGCAGCTCGCAGGGAGACACTGAAGCTTTCTTT.